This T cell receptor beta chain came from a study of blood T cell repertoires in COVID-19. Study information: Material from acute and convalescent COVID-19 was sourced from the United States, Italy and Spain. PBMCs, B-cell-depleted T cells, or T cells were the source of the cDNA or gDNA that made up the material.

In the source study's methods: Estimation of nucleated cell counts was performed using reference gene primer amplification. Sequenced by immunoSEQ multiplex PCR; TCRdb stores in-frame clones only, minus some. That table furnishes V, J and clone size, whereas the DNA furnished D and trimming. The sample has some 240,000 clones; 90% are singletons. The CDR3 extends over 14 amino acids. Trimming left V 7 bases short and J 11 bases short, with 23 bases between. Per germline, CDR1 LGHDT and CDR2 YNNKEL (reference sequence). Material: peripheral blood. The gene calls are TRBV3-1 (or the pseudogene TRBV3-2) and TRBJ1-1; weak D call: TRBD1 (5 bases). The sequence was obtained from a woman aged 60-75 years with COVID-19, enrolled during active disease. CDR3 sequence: CASTEIQDPAGAFF. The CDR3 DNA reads TGTGCCAGCACCGAAATACAGGATCCCGCGGGGGCTTTCTTT.